A selection of T cell receptor beta chains follows, all from one sample in a study of cytomegalovirus exposure and HLA in healthy donors. Clones were sequenced by immunoSEQ multiplex PCR, and TCRdb holds only the in-frame ones, with some missing. The sample has 180,000 or so clones, roughly 82% seen once. Sequencing input: PBMCs. These receptors were taken from a woman aged 30 to 39 in good health and CMV-seropositive. Each CDR3 is given with its conserved first and last residue. The D gene is left open where the match is weak. Not every row has a clone size; where given, it reads once, few, many or a size class.

clone_size,v_call,d_call,j_call,cdr3_aa,cdr3_nt
-,TRBV6-6,-,TRBJ1-5,CASRPGIIQPQHF,TGTGCCAGCAGACCAGGGATAATTCAGCCCCAGCATTTT
-,TRBV6-1,-,TRBJ1-1,CASSEVVGVTEAFF,TGTGCCAGCAGTGAAGTGGTAGGGGTCACTGAAGCTTTCTTT
-,TRBV15,-,TRBJ2-1,CATSRDLGGPNEQFF,TGTGCCACCAGCAGAGACTTAGGAGGGCCTAATGAGCAGTTCTTC
-,TRBV2,TRBD1,TRBJ1-4,CASSPDRDATNEKLFF,TGTGCCAGCAGCCCCGACAGGGATGCAACTAATGAAAAACTGTTTTTT
few,TRBV30,-,TRBJ1-1,CAWRVQENTEAFF,TGTGCCTGGAGGGTACAGGAGAACACTGAAGCTTTCTTT
-,TRBV6-5,-,TRBJ1-3,CASSDTGSGNTIYF,TGTGCCAGCAGCGATACAGGGTCTGGAAACACCATATATTTT
-,TRBV7-8,TRBD1,TRBJ1-2,CASSLRTVGTGVQGGYTF,TGTGCCAGCAGCTTAAGGACCGTTGGGACAGGGGTACAGGGTGGCTACACCTTC
-,TRBV5-4,-,TRBJ1-2,CAILQGNGYTF,TGTGCCATCCTACAGGGCAATGGCTACACCTTC
-,TRBV6-5,TRBD1,TRBJ2-3,CASSGTGGTDTQYF,TGTGCCAGCAGTGGGACAGGGGGCACAGATACGCAGTATTTT
-,TRBV18,TRBD2,TRBJ2-7,CASSRGASGDYEQYF,TGTGCCAGCTCACGCGGGGCTAGCGGGGACTACGAGCAGTACTTC
-,TRBV7-8,TRBD2,TRBJ2-7,CASSQRTSGRVEYF,TGTGCCAGCAGCCAACGGACTAGCGGGAGAGTTGAGTACTTC
-,TRBV7-9,TRBD1,TRBJ2-7,CASSQDRDRYNEQYF,TGTGCCAGCAGCCAGGATCGGGACAGGTACAACGAGCAGTACTTC
-,TRBV6-1,-,TRBJ1-5,CASSEGSQPQHF,TGTGCCAGCAGCGAGGGAAGCCAGCCCCAGCATTTT
-,TRBV29-1,-,TRBJ1-1,CSVEVTGTEAFF,TGCAGCGTTGAAGTCACAGGGACTGAAGCTTTCTTT
-,TRBV5-1,-,TRBJ2-1,CASSLVTIPRAYNEQFF,TGCGCCAGCAGCTTGGTGACTATACCCCGGGCCTACAATGAGCAGTTCTTC
-,TRBV10-3,TRBD2,TRBJ2-3,CAILAGGWEDTQYF,TGTGCCATCCTAGCGGGAGGGTGGGAAGATACGCAGTATTTT
-,TRBV28,-,TRBJ2-1,CASSLESPNEQFF,TGTGCCAGCAGCCTAGAATCTCCCAATGAGCAGTTCTTC
-,TRBV6-5,TRBD2,TRBJ2-7,CASSWTSGRGYEQYF,TGTGCCAGCAGTTGGACTAGCGGGAGGGGCTACGAGCAGTACTTC
-,TRBV7-8,TRBD1,TRBJ1-1,CASSIDRGTEAFF,TGTGCCAGCAGCATCGACAGGGGGACTGAAGCTTTCTTT
-,TRBV27,-,TRBJ2-3,CASSLKGLGLGVTDTQYF,TGTGCCAGCAGTTTAAAAGGGTTGGGGCTAGGAGTCACAGATACGCAGTATTTT
few,TRBV7-9,-,TRBJ2-7,CASSLGFGGEQYF,TGTGCCAGCAGCTTAGGATTCGGAGGCGAGCAGTACTTC
-,TRBV14,-,TRBJ2-3,CASSHYATDTQYF,TGTGCCAGCAGCCACTACGCCACAGATACGCAGTATTTT
-,TRBV27,TRBD1,TRBJ1-1,CASRPPAFRRGLKAEAFF,TGTGCCAGTCGCCCGCCGGCTTTCCGCAGGGGGCTGAAAGCTGAAGCTTTCTTT
-,TRBV6-6,-,TRBJ1-1,CASSFTTENTEAFF,TGTGCCAGCAGTTTCACGACAGAGAACACTGAAGCTTTCTTT
-,TRBV25-1,TRBD1,TRBJ1-5,CASSGQGYQPQHF,TGTGCCAGCAGTGGACAGGGTTATCAGCCCCAGCATTTT
-,TRBV30,TRBD1,TRBJ2-3,CAWWTGGTDTQYF,TGTGCCTGGTGGACAGGGGGCACAGATACGCAGTATTTT
-,TRBV28,-,TRBJ2-3,CASSGRGLGTDTQYF,TGTGCCAGCAGCGGGCGGGGGCTCGGCACAGATACGCAGTATTTT
once,TRBV19,-,TRBJ2-6,CASSPWASGANVLTF,TGTGCCAGTAGCCCTTGGGCCTCTGGGGCCAACGTCCTGACTTTC
once,TRBV4-1,TRBD1,TRBJ1-1,CASRDNRGRGTEAFF,TGCGCCAGCAGAGATAACAGGGGGAGAGGGACTGAAGCTTTCTTT
-,TRBV5-1,-,TRBJ2-5,CASSPVQETQYF,TGCGCCAGCAGCCCCGTCCAAGAGACCCAGTACTTC
-,TRBV5-1,TRBD2,TRBJ2-2,CASSSLTSGRASAGELFF,TGCGCCAGCAGCTCTCTGACTAGCGGGAGGGCTTCCGCCGGGGAGCTGTTTTTT
-,TRBV6-1,-,TRBJ2-2,CASSEGLIQNTGELFF,TGTGCCAGCAGTGAGGGACTGATTCAGAACACCGGGGAGCTGTTTTTT
-,TRBV6-5,-,TRBJ2-7,CASSSDMTSSYEQYF,TGTGCCAGCAGCTCAGACATGACGAGCTCCTACGAGCAGTACTTC
-,TRBV30,TRBD2,TRBJ2-1,CAWTPGLAGVNEQFF,TGTGCCTGGACTCCCGGACTAGCGGGAGTCAATGAGCAGTTCTTC
-,TRBV29-1,TRBD2,TRBJ2-2,CSVATSAVTGELFF,TGCAGCGTCGCCACTAGCGCGGTGACCGGGGAGCTGTTTTTT
-,TRBV15,-,TRBJ2-7,CATSSGPLREQYF,TGTGCCACCAGCAGTGGGCCGCTGCGAGAGCAGTACTTC
once,TRBV15,TRBD1,TRBJ2-1,CATSRQQGFSYEQFF,TGTGCCACCAGCAGACAACAGGGGTTTAGCTATGAGCAGTTCTTC
-,TRBV2,-,TRBJ2-1,CASSGQAGYNEQFF,TGTGCCAGCAGTGGGCAGGCTGGCTACAATGAGCAGTTCTTC
-,TRBV4-2,-,TRBJ1-4,CASSQDPGGAATNEKLFF,TGTGCCAGCAGCCAAGATCCAGGAGGGGCTGCAACTAATGAAAAACTGTTTTTT
once,TRBV30,-,TRBJ2-7,CAWSSRQGHEQYF,TGTGCCTGGAGTAGCCGGCAGGGCCACGAGCAGTACTTC
once,TRBV5-1,-,TRBJ2-5,CASSLDQGTQYF,TGCGCCAGCAGCTTGGATCAGGGGACCCAGTACTTC
-,TRBV11-3,-,TRBJ1-2,CASSLTTGGAGYTF,TGTGCCAGCAGCCTCACAACAGGTGGGGCTGGCTACACCTTC
-,TRBV5-1,TRBD1,TRBJ2-1,CASSSERPGTGGYNEQFF,TGCGCCAGCAGCTCGGAGAGACCCGGGACAGGAGGATACAATGAGCAGTTCTTC
-,TRBV27,TRBD2,TRBJ2-7,CASSPAGGLYEQYF,TGTGCCAGCAGCCCAGCGGGAGGTCTATATGAGCAGTACTTC
-,TRBV12-5,TRBD2,TRBJ2-1,CASGLGGMIRNEQFF,TGTGCTAGTGGCCTCGGGGGGATGATACGCAATGAGCAGTTCTTC
-,TRBV27,TRBD1,TRBJ1-3,CASSQTGTGGISGNTIYF,TGTGCCAGCAGTCAGACCGGGACAGGGGGTATCTCTGGAAACACCATATATTTT
-,TRBV5-6,-,TRBJ2-7,CASSFRGQGGSYEQYF,TGTGCCAGCAGCTTTAGAGGGCAGGGGGGATCCTACGAGCAGTACTTC
-,TRBV10-3,TRBD1,TRBJ2-5,CAIRGTEETQYF,TGTGCCATCAGGGGGACAGAAGAGACCCAGTACTTC
-,TRBV5-6,-,TRBJ2-1,CASSFWTSNSYNEQFF,TGTGCCAGCAGCTTCTGGACTTCCAACTCCTACAATGAGCAGTTCTTC
-,TRBV9,-,TRBJ2-5,CASSVGSFGGSGGETQYF,TGTGCCAGCAGCGTAGGAAGTTTTGGAGGGAGTGGGGGAGAGACCCAGTACTTC